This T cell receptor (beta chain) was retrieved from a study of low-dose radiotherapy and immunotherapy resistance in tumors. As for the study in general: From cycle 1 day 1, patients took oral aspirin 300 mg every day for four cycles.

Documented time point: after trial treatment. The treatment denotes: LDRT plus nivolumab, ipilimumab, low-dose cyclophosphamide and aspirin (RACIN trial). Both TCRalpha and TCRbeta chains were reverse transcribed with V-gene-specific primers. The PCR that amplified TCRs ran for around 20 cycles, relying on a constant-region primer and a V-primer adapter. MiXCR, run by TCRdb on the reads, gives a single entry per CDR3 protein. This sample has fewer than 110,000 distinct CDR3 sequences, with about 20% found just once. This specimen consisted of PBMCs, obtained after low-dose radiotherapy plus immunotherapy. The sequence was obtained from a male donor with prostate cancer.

In nucleotides, the CDR3 is TGCAGCGTTGTAGGGGATTTCTACTACGAGCAGTACTTC. Protein product: CSVVGDFYYEQYF. The chain combines TRBV29-1 with TRBJ2-7, with a tentative D call TRBD1 (5 bases). In germline, CDR1 is SQVTM, CDR2 ANQGSEA. There are 13 residues in the CDR3. V dropped 4 bases and J dropped 3 bases, with 13 bases sitting between them.